This TCR beta chain is from a study of neoadjuvant anti-PD-1 for oral cavity cancer. Across the study: Patients without progression got a fourth dose around day 43.

Blood cells were analyzed directly, without culture or expansion. Clones were sequenced by immunoSEQ multiplex PCR, and TCRdb holds only the in-frame ones, with some missing. The table shows about 12,000 clones, with 50% to 75% occurring only once. The specimen comprised PBMCs, sampled before nivolumab (anti-PD-1) treatment. The clonotype comes from a person aged 35-80 years with oral cavity squamous cell carcinoma.

The CDR3 is CASSESHGGGWYGYTF. The CDR3 DNA follows: TGTGCCAGCAGCGAATCCCATGGGGGAGGATGGTATGGCTACACCTTC. This rearrangement joins TRBV6-1 to TRBJ1-2; weak D call: TRBD1 (5 bases). The CDR3 is 16 amino acids. Germline loops: CDR1 MNHNS, CDR2 SASEGT. With 6 bases removed from V and 5 bases from J, the gap between germline ends came to 22 bases.